Listed below are T cell receptor beta chains from one sample, sequenced in a study of T cells after yellow fever vaccination. MiXCR, run by TCRdb on the 5' RACE reads, gives a single entry per CDR3 protein. The sample holds about 430,000 distinct CDR3 sequences, about 19% seen once. Sequencing used PBMCs, obtained before the yellow fever booster vaccination. Receptors originate from a man aged 18 to 30 who received the YFV17D yellow fever vaccine. Each CDR3 is given with its conserved first and last residue. D genes are given only for firm matches. Clone sizes are given selectively: once, few, many, or a class where the clone is expanded.

>TRBJ1-2|TRBV20-1|few|TRBD1
TGCAGTGCTAGAGAGGTTGAGGGGGCGGGAGGCTACACCTTC
CSAREVEGAGGYTF
>TRBJ2-3|TRBV12-3/TRBV12-4|few|NA
TGTGCCAGCGGGAGTCGGCTTGATACGCAGTATTTT
CASGSRLDTQYF
>TRBJ1-6|TRBV5-1|NA|TRBD1
TGCGCCAGCAGTCAGACCGGGACAGGGGATTCACCCCTCCACTTT
CASSQTGTGDSPLHF
>TRBJ1-6|TRBV19|NA|TRBD1
TGTGCCAGTAGTCTCGGCGGACAGGCCTATAATTCACCCCTCCACTTT
CASSLGGQAYNSPLHF
>TRBJ1-4|TRBV20-1|few|NA
TGCAGTGCTACGCAATCACAGGGCTTTAATGAAAAACTGTTTTTT
CSATQSQGFNEKLFF
>TRBJ2-1|TRBV7-2|many|NA
TGTGCCAGCAACTTCTACAATGAGCAGTTCTTC
CASNFYNEQFF
>TRBJ2-2|TRBV5-1|few|NA
TGCGCCAGCACGCCCTCGAAGGGCTCCACCGGGGAGCTGTTTTTT
CASTPSKGSTGELFF
>TRBJ2-4|TRBV29-1|NA|TRBD1
TGCAGCGTTGATCGGAAGGGGGCACTAGCCAAAAACATTCAGTACTTC
CSVDRKGALAKNIQYF
>TRBJ2-5|TRBV9|NA|NA
TGTGCCAGCAGCGTAGCTGAGGAGACAGGGAGGGAGACCCAGTACTTC
CASSVAEETGRETQYF
>TRBJ1-3|TRBV2|few|NA
TGTGCCAGCAAGCCGGGTTTCTCTGGAAACACCATATATTTT
CASKPGFSGNTIYF
>TRBJ2-7|TRBV6-6|few|NA
TGTGCCAGCAGGTACAGCTACGAGCAGTACTTC
CASRYSYEQYF
>TRBJ2-7|TRBV7-3|few|NA
TGTGCCAGCAGCTTATGGGCAGGGAGCTCCTACGAGCAGTACTTC
CASSLWAGSSYEQYF
>TRBJ1-1|TRBV20-1|NA|NA
TGCAGTGCTAGATTTGTCATGGGAGACACTGAAGCTTTCTTT
CSARFVMGDTEAFF
>TRBJ2-1|TRBV19|NA|TRBD1
TGTGCCAGTAGTATTACAGGGGGCGAGGACAATGAGCAGTTCTTC
CASSITGGEDNEQFF
>TRBJ2-3|TRBV14|few|TRBD2
TGTGCCAGCAGCCCAGCTAGCGGGGGGAATACGCAGTATTTT
CASSPASGGNTQYF
>TRBJ2-2|TRBV12-3/TRBV12-4|NA|TRBD1
TGTGCCAGCAGTTCCCGGACAGGAAACACCGGGGAGCTGTTTTTT
CASSSRTGNTGELFF
>TRBJ2-7|TRBV10-3|NA|TRBD1
TGTGCCATCAGTGAGTCAGAACAGGGGATCCGCTACGAGCAGTACTTC
CAISESEQGIRYEQYF
>TRBJ1-2|TRBV15|few|TRBD1
TGTGCCACCAGCAGAGCGCAGACAGGGTATGGCTACACCTTC
CATSRAQTGYGYTF
>TRBJ2-6|TRBV18|few|NA
TGTGCCAGCTCACCACTCCCGGCAAGCAGGTCGGGGGCCAACGTCCTGACTTTC
CASSPLPASRSGANVLTF
>TRBJ2-5|TRBV4-1|NA|NA
TGCGCCAGCAGCCAAGATGCCTTAAGGGAGACCCAGTACTTC
CASSQDALRETQYF
>TRBJ2-3|TRBV6-1|NA|TRBD2
TGTGCCAGCAGTGAATTTGCGGGGGGGCGAGATACGCAGTATTTT
CASSEFAGGRDTQYF
>TRBJ2-7|TRBV27|NA|NA
TGTGCCAGCAGTTTAAGGACTACGTACGAGCAGTACTTC
CASSLRTTYEQYF
>TRBJ2-2|TRBV10-3|NA|TRBD1
TGTGCCAGTACCGGGACAGAGAACACCGGGGAGCTGTTTTTT
CASTGTENTGELFF
>TRBJ2-5|TRBV5-1|few|NA
TGCGCCAGCAGCTTGGCTCTCAACCAAGAGACCCAGTACTTC
CASSLALNQETQYF
>TRBJ2-1|TRBV7-9|NA|TRBD1
TGTGCCAGCAGCCCCGCAGGGACAGGGGGGGACAATGAGCAGTTCTTC
CASSPAGTGGDNEQFF
>TRBJ1-5|TRBV4-2|NA|NA
TGTGCCAGCAGCCAAGAAGGCCTGGCCCAGCATTTT
CASSQEGLAQHF
>TRBJ2-3|TRBV29-1|NA|TRBD2
TGCAGCGTCCGCCGGGGGGGCGTGAGGTCAGATACGCAGTATTTT
CSVRRGGVRSDTQYF
>TRBJ2-3|TRBV11-2|few|NA
TGTGCCAGCAGCCCTCCCTTCCCTAGCACAGATACGCAGTATTTT
CASSPPFPSTDTQYF
>TRBJ2-2|TRBV7-3|many|NA
TGTGCCAGCCGCGGTGGCGACACCACCGGGGAGCTGTTTTTT
CASRGGDTTGELFF
>TRBJ1-2|TRBV10-3|few|NA
TGTGCCATCAGGTCCGGGGAGAGATCGGGTGGCTACACCTTC
CAIRSGERSGGYTF
>TRBJ2-4|TRBV6-5|NA|TRBD2
TGTGCCAGCAGTCCAGGCGGGGGTATAGCCAAAAACATTCAGTACTTC
CASSPGGGIAKNIQYF
>TRBJ2-1|TRBV29-1|few|TRBD2
TGCAGCGTCGGATTGGGGGGGAATGAGCAGTTCTTC
CSVGLGGNEQFF
>TRBJ1-1|TRBV28|once|NA
TGTGCCAGCAGCCTTGTAACTGCCACTGAAGCTTTCTTT
CASSLVTATEAFF
>TRBJ2-3|TRBV18|few|NA
TGTGCCAGCTCGCCCGGACTAGGGGGGAGCACAGATACGCAGTATTTT
CASSPGLGGSTDTQYF